This TCR beta chain appears in the sequencing data of a study of T cell responses to AZD1222 COVID-19 vaccine (dated by TCRdb to about 2021). For context, the study as a whole: TCR sequencing was performed for 230 to 250 trial participants, of whom 200 to 210 were given two doses of AZD1222 and 26 were given two doses of MenACWY control vaccine. Trial participants were enrolled into age subgroups of 18-55, 56-69 and 70-plus years, which contained about 150, 27 and 61 TCR-sequenced participants, respectively.

The paper's findings and limits, for the study overall: Most participants were white British and females outnumbered males, and the authors suggested that clonal diversity may have been underestimated. Because no day 14 peak-response samples were available, the repertoires could be characterized only after the peak T cell response. After two AZD1222 doses, spike-specific TCR breadth and depth were significantly higher than at day 0 and than in MenACWY recipients. The whole spike protein was spanned by vaccine-associated CD4 TCRs, and dominant responses were seen in regions 160-218 and 743-854. Conclusions about previously exposed vaccinees were limited because only six AZD1222 recipients were SARS-CoV-2 seropositive at baseline. The 56-69-year group was small, and its depth increase did not reach significance, likely because of low power. Nearly half of unique spike-specific TCRs reportedly recognized epitopes outside regions mutated in the B.1.351 and B.1.1.7 variants.

The CDR3 regions of human TCRbeta chains were analyzed by immunosequencing. Per the source publication's procedure: TCRs in the repertoires were matched against a reference library of SARS-CoV-2-specific TCRs that had been generated with the MIRA antigen-specificity platform. Breadth meant the fraction of unique TCRs that were SARS-CoV-2-associated, whereas depth meant the fraction of total T cells that were SARS-CoV-2-associated. Using the MIRA data, every spike-specific TCR was mapped to the spike region that the TCR reacted to and assigned to either a CD4 or a CD8 class. Log10-transformed breadth and depth values were compared by one-way ANOVA with Sidak's multiple comparisons tests. Sourced from immuneACCESS, this table was stored by TCRdb with only in-frame sequences that have V and J called. A share of the clones is absent; for the studies checked, an unresolved V gene accounts for under half, and the remainder has no known explanation. V, J and clone size are those of that table, while D and trimming were read from the DNA. Counted in this sample were about 180,000 clones; approximately 90% of them appeared once. The biggest ten clones account for roughly 26% of the sample.

Details on this clone: It has no known antigen specificity. No base quality values were provided; no much bigger clone lies one nucleotide off.

The sample's time point, from its label and the paper: about 28 days (+/-7) after the second vaccine dose. AZD1222 recipients whose second dose came at about 4 weeks and those whose second dose came at about 12 weeks were combined into one group, since spike-specific TCR depth and breadth did not differ between the two schedules. Vaccinee samples were obtained from the UK trials COV001 and COV002, which included a single-blind randomized controlled phase 2/3 trial of AZD1222 (ChAdOx1 nCoV-19) in healthy adults. Trial participant PBMC samples were collected at day 0 and day 28 after the second dose for TCRbeta chain sequencing. From a lookup of the germline V gene (reference sequence), CDR1 and CDR2 are SEHNR and FQNEAQ. The CDR3 holds 18 amino acids from the cysteine to the phenylalanine. The retained sequence is limited to the CDR3, 54 bases, with the frame set at the first base. Trimmed from V: 3 bases; trimmed from J: 3 bases; junction bases lacking a gene match: 10.

The V gene is TRBV7-9 and the J gene is TRBJ2-7; 14 central bases correspond to TRBD2. The input for sequencing was peripheral blood, taken 28 days after the second AZD1222 dose. The clonotype was recovered from an adult who received the AZD1222 COVID-19 vaccine. The nucleotide sequence reads as follows: TGTGCCAGCAGCTTTGCCGCGGCGACTAGCGGGAGGGACTACGAGCAGTACTTC. Its amino acids are CASSFAAATSGRDYEQYF. Reference TRBV7-9 and TRBJ2-7 genes cover what lies past the CDR3, so the full variable domain is DTGVSQNPRHKITKRGQNVTFRCDPISEHNRLYWYRQTLGQGPEFLTYFQNEAQLEKSRLLSDRFSAERPKGSFSTLEIQRTEQGDSAMYLCASSFAAATSGRDYEQYFGPGTRLTVT.